One and the same sample provided the 9 T cell receptor beta chains below, sequenced in a study of OX40 agonist ivuxolimab in advanced cancers. Some clones are missing from TCRdb's copy, which holds only in-frame ones; the method was immunoSEQ multiplex PCR. The table includes more than 50,000 clones, 90% to 95% detected once. The sample here was CD4+ or CD8+ T cells sorted from blood, taken in a trial of the OX40 agonist ivuxolimab. These TCRs come from an adult with an advanced solid tumor such as melanoma, head and neck, liver or kidney cancer.

The chain couples TRBV7-8 to TRBJ1-4; D is ambiguous. Germline loops: CDR1 SGHVS, CDR2 FQNEAQ. The CDR3 is 14 residues long. Trimming removed 6 bases from V and 0 bases from J, with 8 bases in between. The CDR3 DNA follows: TGTGCCAGCAGTCCGGATGCAACTAATGAAAAACTGTTTTTT. This codes for CASSPDATNEKLFF.

The CDR3 loop reads CASSAAPGTGGTEAFF. CDR3 nucleotides: TGTGCCAGCTCGGCGGCCCCCGGGACAGGGGGCACTGAAGCTTTCTTT. The chain couples TRBV18 to TRBJ1-1, with 11 bases identical to TRBD1. CDR1 KGHSH and CDR2 LQKENI come from the germline V gene. Trimming took 6 bases from V and 4 from J; bases not matched to a gene: 10. The CDR3 has 16 amino acids.

The J gene is TRBJ2-7, the V gene TRBV25-1; 7 bases fit TRBD1. With V trimmed by 4 bases and J by 3 bases, 6 bases remained unmatched. CDR3 length equals 14 residues. Germline CDR1 MGHDK, CDR2 SYGVNS. The CDR3 loop is CASSARGSVYEQYF. For the CDR3, the DNA is TGTGCCAGCAGTGCCAGGGGGTCGGTCTACGAGCAGTACTTC.

This clone appeared once. Different DNA sequences within this sample yield the same CDR3. The chain has TRBV11-3 and TRBJ2-3, with 9 bases fitting TRBD1. Germline V CDR1 and CDR2: SGHNT, YENEEA. The CDR3 covers 17 residues. V gave up 3 bases and J gave up 6 bases; unmatched junction bases: 13. CDR3 sequence (DNA): TGTGCCAGCAGCTTTGGCGGGGACAGGGCCTTTTCGGATACGCAGTATTTT. The encoded protein is CASSFGGDRAFSDTQYF.

This chain joins TRBV28 and TRBJ1-2, with D hard to call. The CDR3 has 12 amino acids. Deletions cut 2 bases from V and 1 base from J, with 2 bases between. Germline CDR1 MDHEN, CDR2 SYDVKM. CDR3 nucleotide sequence: TGTGCCAGCAGTTTAAATAACTATGGCTACACCTTC. It encodes CASSLNNYGYTF.

The chain carries TRBV5-1 and TRBJ1-4; D may be TRBD1 (5 bases). The germline V gene encodes CDR1 SGHRS and CDR2 YFSETQ. Trimming took off 4 bases at V and 2 bases at J, with 9 bases between the two ends. The length of the CDR3 is 14 residues. The CDR3 bases are TGCGCCAGCAGCCTGGGACCTACTAATGAAAAACTGTTTTTT. Translated: CASSLGPTNEKLFF. The variable domain in full, completed from reference TRBV5-1 and TRBJ1-4, reads KAGVTQTPRYLIKTRGQQVTLSCSPISGHRSVSWYQQTPGQGLQFLFEYFSETQRNKGNFPGRFSGRQFSNSRSEMNVSTLELGDSALYLCASSLGPTNEKLFFGSGTQLSVL.

V usage is TRBV28 and J usage is TRBJ2-7; 9 bases align to TRBD1. Looked up from germline, CDR1 is MDHEN and CDR2 is SYDVKM. Trimming took 3 bases from V and 3 from J; bases not matched to a gene: 6. This CDR3 is built from 15 residues. The CDR3 DNA reads as TGTGCCAGCAGTTTCCCTGGACAGGGGCGCTACGAGCAGTACTTC. It translates to CASSFPGQGRYEQYF.

The J gene is TRBJ2-7, the V gene TRBV21-1; the table names TRBD1, a call not compared with the DNA. TRBV21-1 is given as a pseudogene. CDR3 length: 17 amino acids. As DNA, the CDR3 is TGTGCCAGCAGCAAAGGAGGGGAAAAAACCAGGGGCTACGAGCAGTACTTC. This codes for CASSKGGEKTRGYEQYF.

For the CDR3, the DNA is TGTGCCAGCAGGAAGGGAGGGAGCACAGATACGCAGTATTTT. Amino acids: CASRKGGSTDTQYF. This chain uses TRBV28 with TRBJ2-3, with 7 bases that match TRBD2. V gave up 6 bases and J gave up 0 bases; unmatched junction bases: 3. CDR3 length equals 14 residues. In germline, CDR1 is MDHEN, CDR2 SYDVKM.